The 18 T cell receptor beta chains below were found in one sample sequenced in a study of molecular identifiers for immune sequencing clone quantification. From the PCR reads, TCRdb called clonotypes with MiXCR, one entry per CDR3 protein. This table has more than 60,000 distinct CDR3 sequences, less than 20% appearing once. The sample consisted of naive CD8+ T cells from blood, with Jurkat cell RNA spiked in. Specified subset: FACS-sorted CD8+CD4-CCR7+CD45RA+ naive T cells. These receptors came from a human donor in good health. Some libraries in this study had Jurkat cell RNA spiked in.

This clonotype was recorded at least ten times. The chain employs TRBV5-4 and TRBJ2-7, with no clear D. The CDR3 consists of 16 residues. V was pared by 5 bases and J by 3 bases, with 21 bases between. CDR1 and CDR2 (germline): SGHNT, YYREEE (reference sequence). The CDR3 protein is CASSSPWEGTFYEQYF. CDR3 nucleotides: TGTGCCAGCAGTTCCCCCTGGGAAGGCACCTTCTACGAGCAGTACTTC.

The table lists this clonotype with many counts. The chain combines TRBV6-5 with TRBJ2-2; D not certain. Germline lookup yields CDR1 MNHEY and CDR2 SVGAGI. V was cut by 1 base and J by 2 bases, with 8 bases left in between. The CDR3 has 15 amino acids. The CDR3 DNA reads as TGTGCCAGCAGTTACTTGCTCGGCAACACCGGGGAGCTGTTTTTT. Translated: CASSYLLGNTGELFF.

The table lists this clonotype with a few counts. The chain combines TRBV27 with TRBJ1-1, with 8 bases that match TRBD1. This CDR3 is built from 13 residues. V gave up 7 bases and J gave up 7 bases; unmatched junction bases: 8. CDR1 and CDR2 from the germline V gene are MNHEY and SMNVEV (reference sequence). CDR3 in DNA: TGTGCCAGCACCCCTTCCGGGACAGGTGAAGCTTTCTTT. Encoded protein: CASTPSGTGEAFF.

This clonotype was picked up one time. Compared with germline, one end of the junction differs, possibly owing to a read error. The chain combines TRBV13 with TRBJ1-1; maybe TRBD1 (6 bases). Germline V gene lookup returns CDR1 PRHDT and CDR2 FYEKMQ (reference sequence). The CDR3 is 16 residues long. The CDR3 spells CVSSLGFAGENAEAFF. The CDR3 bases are TGTGTCAGCAGCTTAGGTTTTGCAGGGGAGAACGCTGAAGCTTTCTTT.

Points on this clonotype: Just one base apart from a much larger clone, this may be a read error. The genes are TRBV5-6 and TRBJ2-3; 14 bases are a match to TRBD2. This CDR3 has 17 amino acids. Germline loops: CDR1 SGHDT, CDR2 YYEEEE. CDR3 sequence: CASGLETSGRATDTQYF. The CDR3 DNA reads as TGTGCCAGCGGCTTGGAGACTAGCGGGAGGGCAACAGATACGCAGTATTTT.

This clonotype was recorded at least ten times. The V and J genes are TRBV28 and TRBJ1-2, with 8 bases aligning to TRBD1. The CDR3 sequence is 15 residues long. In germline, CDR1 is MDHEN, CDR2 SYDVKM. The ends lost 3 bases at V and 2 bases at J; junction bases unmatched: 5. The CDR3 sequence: CASSFGQGHNYGYTF. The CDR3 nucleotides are TGTGCCAGCAGTTTTGGACAGGGACACAACTATGGCTACACCTTC.

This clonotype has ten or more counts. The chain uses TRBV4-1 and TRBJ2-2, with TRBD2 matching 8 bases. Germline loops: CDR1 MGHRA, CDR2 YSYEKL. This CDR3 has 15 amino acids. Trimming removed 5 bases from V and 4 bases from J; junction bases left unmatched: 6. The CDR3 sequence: CASSFRTSLTGELFF. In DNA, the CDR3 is TGCGCCAGCAGCTTCCGGACTAGCCTCACCGGGGAGCTGTTTTTT.

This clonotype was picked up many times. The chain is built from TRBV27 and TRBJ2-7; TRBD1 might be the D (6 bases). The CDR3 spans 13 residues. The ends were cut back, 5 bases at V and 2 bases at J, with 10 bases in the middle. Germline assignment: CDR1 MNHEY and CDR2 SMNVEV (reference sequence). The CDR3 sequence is CASSLGQPYEQYF. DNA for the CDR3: TGTGCCAGCAGTCTTGGACAGCCCTACGAGCAGTACTTC.

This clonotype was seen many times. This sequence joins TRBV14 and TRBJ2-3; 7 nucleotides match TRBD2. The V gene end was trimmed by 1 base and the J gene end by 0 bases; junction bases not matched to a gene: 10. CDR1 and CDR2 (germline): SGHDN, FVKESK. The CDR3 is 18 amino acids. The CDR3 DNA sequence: TGTGCCAGCAGCCAAGCTCGGCTAGCGGTTACTAGCACAGATACGCAGTATTTT. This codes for CASSQARLAVTSTDTQYF.

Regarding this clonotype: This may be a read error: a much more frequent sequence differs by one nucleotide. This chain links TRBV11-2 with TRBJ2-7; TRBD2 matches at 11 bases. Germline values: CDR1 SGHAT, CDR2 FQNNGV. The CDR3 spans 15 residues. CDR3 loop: CASSLEGLAAYVQYF. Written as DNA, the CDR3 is TGTGCCAGCAGCTTAGAGGGACTAGCGGCCTACGTGCAGTACTTC. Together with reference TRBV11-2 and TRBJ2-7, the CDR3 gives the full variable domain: EAGVAQSPRYKIIEKRQSVAFWCNPISGHATLYWYQQILGQGPKLLIQFQNNGVVDDSQLPKDRFSAERLKGVDSTLKIQPAKLEDSAVYLCASSLEGLAAYVQYFGPGTRLTVT.

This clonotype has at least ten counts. CDR3: CASSLFPSSRNQPQHF. In DNA form, the CDR3 reads TGTGCCAGCAGTTTATTTCCCAGCAGCCGAAATCAGCCCCAGCATTTT. The chain joins TRBV27 to TRBJ1-5; D is uncertain. Trimming removed 1 base from V and 4 bases from J, with 14 bases in between. Per the germline V gene, CDR1 is MNHEY and CDR2 is SMNVEV (reference sequence). This CDR3 comprises 16 residues.

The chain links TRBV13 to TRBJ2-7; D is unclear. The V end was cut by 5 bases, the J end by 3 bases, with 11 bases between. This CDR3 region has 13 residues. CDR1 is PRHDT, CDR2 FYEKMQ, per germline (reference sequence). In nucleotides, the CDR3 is TGTGCCAGCAGCAGAGAAAATATCTACGAGCAGTACTTC. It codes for CASSRENIYEQYF.

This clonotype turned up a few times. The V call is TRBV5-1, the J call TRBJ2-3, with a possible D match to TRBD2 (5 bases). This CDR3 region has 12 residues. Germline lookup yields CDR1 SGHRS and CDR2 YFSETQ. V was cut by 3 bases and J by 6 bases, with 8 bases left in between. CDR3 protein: CASSSVADTQYF. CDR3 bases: TGCGCCAGCAGCTCGGTAGCGGATACGCAGTATTTT.

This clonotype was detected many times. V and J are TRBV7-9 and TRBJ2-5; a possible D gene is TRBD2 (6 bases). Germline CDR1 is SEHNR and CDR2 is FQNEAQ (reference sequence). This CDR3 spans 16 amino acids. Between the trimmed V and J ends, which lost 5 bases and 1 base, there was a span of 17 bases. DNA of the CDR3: TGTGCCAGCAGCCCGAGGCGGGGACCCCTCCAAGAGACCCAGTACTTC. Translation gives CASSPRRGPLQETQYF.

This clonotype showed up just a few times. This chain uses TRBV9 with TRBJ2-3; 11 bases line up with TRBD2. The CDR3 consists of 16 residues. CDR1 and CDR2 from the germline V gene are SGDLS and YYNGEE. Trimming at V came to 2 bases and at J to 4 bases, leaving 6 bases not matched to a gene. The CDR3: CASSVASGGIADTQYF. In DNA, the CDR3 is TGTGCCAGCAGCGTCGCTAGCGGGGGGATCGCAGATACGCAGTATTTT.

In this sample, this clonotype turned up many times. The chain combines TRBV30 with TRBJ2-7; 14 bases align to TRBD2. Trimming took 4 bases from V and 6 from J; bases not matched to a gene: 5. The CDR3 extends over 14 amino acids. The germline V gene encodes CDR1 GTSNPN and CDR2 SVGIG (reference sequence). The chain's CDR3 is CAWTGLAGDREQYF. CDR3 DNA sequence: TGTGCCTGGACGGGACTAGCGGGAGATCGCGAGCAGTACTTC.

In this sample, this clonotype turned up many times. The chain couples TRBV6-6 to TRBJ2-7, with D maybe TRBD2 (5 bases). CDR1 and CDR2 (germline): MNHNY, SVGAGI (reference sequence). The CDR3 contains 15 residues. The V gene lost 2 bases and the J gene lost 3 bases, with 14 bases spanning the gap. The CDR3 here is CASSYGLSLGYEQYF. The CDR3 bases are TGTGCCAGCAGTTACGGACTGAGTCTGGGCTACGAGCAGTACTTC.

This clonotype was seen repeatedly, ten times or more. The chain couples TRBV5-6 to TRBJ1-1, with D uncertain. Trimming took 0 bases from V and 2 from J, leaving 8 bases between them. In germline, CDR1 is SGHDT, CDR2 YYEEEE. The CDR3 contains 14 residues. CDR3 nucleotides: TGTGCCAGCAGCTTGGCCGCGAAAAACACTGAAGCTTTCTTT. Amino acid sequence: CASSLAAKNTEAFF. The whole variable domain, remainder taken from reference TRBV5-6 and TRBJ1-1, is DAGVTQSPTHLIKTRGQQVTLRCSPKSGHDTVSWYQQALGQGPQFIFQYYEEEERQRGNFPDRFSGHQFPNYSSELNVNALLLGDSALYLCASSLAAKNTEAFFGQGTRLTVV.